The next 24 T cell receptor delta chains were all read from a single sample in a study of γδ T cells in repeated Plasmodium falciparum infection. Gammadelta T cells were flow-sorted from PBMC into Vgamma9/Vdelta2+ and Vdelta2-negative populations for bulk analysis. TCRdb re-called clones from the multiplex PCR reads using CATT. The repertoire has 45,000 to 60,000 delta-chain clones, roughly 2% of them found once; the top ten carry around 22%. The sample taken for sequencing was gamma-delta T cells from blood. All receptors come from a pool of human donors (malaria-infected and uninfected, not separated).

As to this clone: A read error likely explains why the TCRdb protein, taken from a much larger clone, differs from this DNA's translation at residue 12; the protein shown is translated from the DNA. The chain uses TRDV1 and TRDJ1; 8 bases line up with TRDD3. The J gene, missing from TCRdb, was assigned here through DNA to germline matching. CDR1 TSWWSYY and CDR2 QGS come from the germline V gene. The CDR3 has 17 amino acids. V lost 1 base and J lost 4; bases outside the gene matches: 11. The CDR3 nucleotides read TGTGCTCTTGGGGAACATGACTGGGGGCTGAACATCGATAAACTCATCTTT. It is translated as CALGEHDWGLNIDKLIF.

The chain carries TRDV3 and TRDJ1; 13 bases are a match to TRDD3. TCRdb carries no J gene annotation; the J gene was assigned here by matching the DNA with germline. CDR1 is TVYSNPD, CDR2 GDNSRS, per germline (reference sequence). The CDR3 covers 25 residues. Losses at the gene ends were 0 bases for V and 2 bases for J; bases not matched to a gene: 33. The CDR3 nucleotides are TGTGCCTTTAGCTACCCTTCCTACTTAGGGGATGTACTGGGGGATACGGGTTTTTGGACCGATAAACTCATCTTT. The encoded protein is CAFSYPSYLGDVLGDTGFWTDKLIF. The full variable domain, with the rest looked up from reference TRDV3 and TRDJ1, is CDKVTQSSPDQTVASGSEVVLLCTYDTVYSNPDLFWYRIRPDYSFQFVFYGDNSRSEGADFTQGRFSVKHILTQKAFHLVISPVRTEDSATYYCAFSYPSYLGDVLGDTGFWTDKLIFGKGTRVTVEP.

At least ten counts were recorded for this clone. TCRdb shows a much larger clone's protein in place of this DNA's translation, and the two differ at residue 3, likely through a read error; the protein shown is translated from the DNA. The V call is TRDV3, the J call TRDJ1; 13 nucleotides agree with TRDD3. Germline V gives CDR1 TVYSNPD, CDR2 GDNSRS (reference sequence). The CDR3 contains 24 residues. The CDR3 bases are TGTGCCCTTAGCTACCCTTCCTACTTAGGGGATGTACTGGGGGATACGCTGTACACCGATAAACTCATCTTT. This gives the protein CALSYPSYLGDVLGDTLYTDKLIF.

This clone has more than one count but fewer than ten. The TCRdb protein comes from a much larger clone and disagrees with this DNA's translation at residue 12, likely due to a read error; the protein given here is derived from the DNA. The rearrangement joins TRDV2 to TRDJ1; 8 bases are shared with TRDD3. Unmatched junction bases numbered 15, after V lost 3 bases and J lost 4 bases. The CDR3 sequence is 17 residues long. CDR1 and CDR2 from the germline V gene are GEAIGNYY and EKD. The CDR3 loop is CACDPVLGVPYIDKLIF. CDR3 in DNA: TGTGCCTGTGACCCCGTACTGGGGGTCCCGTACATCGATAAACTCATCTTT.

As to this clone: The protein held in TCRdb is that of a much larger clone and does not match this DNA's translation at residue 20, likely because of a read error; the protein shown is translated from the DNA. V and J are TRDV3 and TRDJ1; 9 bases map to TRDD3. Per the germline V gene, CDR1 is TVYSNPD and CDR2 is GDNSRS (reference sequence). The CDR3 has 28 residues. V lost 2 bases and J lost 1; bases outside the gene matches: 47. The CDR3 spells CAFLRRYYLDPPIRVGYWGTRFTDKLIF. Here the CDR3 DNA reads TGTGCCTTTCTGCGGCGATATTACTTGGACCCTCCTATAAGAGTGGGCTACTGGGGGACCAGATTCACCGATAAACTCATCTTT.

Ten or more counts support this clone. The V and J genes are TRDV1 and TRDJ1; tentatively, D is TRDD2 (6 bases). Trimming stripped 0 bases from V and 4 bases from J, with 24 bases between. The CDR3 consists of 19 residues. The germline CDR1 and CDR2 sequences are TSWWSYY and QGS. CDR3 sequence (DNA): TGTGCTCTTGGGGAACTGCGGTACTCCTACAAATTACCTTGCGATAAACTCATCTTT. Translation gives CALGELRYSYKLPCDKLIF.

Points on this clone: TCRdb's entry gives the protein of a much larger clone, which mismatches this DNA's translation at residue 16, likely from a read error; the protein reported here is translated from the DNA. The gene calls are TRDV1 and TRDJ2, with TRDD3 identical over 11 bases. Assignment of the J gene here rests on matching the DNA to germline, because TCRdb gives none. J gave up 4 bases and V 0 bases, and 19 bases lay outside the gene matches. CDR1 TSWWSYY and CDR2 QGS come from the germline V gene. There are 22 residues in the CDR3. The CDR3 nucleotides read TGTGCTCTTGGGGAACTCTCATTCCTTGGGGGATACGGCCACTATTCGACAGCACAACTCTTCTTT. Amino acids: CALGELSFLGGYGHYSTAQLFF.

In its sample, this clone was seen a few times. It is likely a read error: a sequence one base away is far more abundant. The same CDR3 is also encoded by other DNA sequences in this sample. The genes are TRDV1 and TRDJ1; 7 bases fit TRDD3. TCRdb offers no J gene call, so here the DNA was matched to germline to obtain one. The CDR3 consists of 22 residues. The V gene end was trimmed by 2 bases and the J gene end by 5 bases; junction bases not matched to a gene: 29. The germline V gene has CDR1 TSWWSYY and CDR2 QGS. The CDR3 bases are TGTGCTCTTGGGGAATTAAAAGCCCATCTACTTAGACTGGGGTTGTTAAGAGATAAACTCATCTTT. Translated, it gives CALGELKAHLLRLGLLRDKLIF.

In this sample, this clone turned up a few times. The amino acid sequence in TCRdb belongs to a much larger clone and departs from this DNA's translation at residue 4, likely a sequencing read error; the sequence shown is translated from the DNA. This chain uses TRDV1 with TRDJ1, with 12 bases aligning to TRDD3. TCRdb supplies no J gene; here it was assigned by aligning the nucleotide sequence to germline. The CDR3 is 20 residues long. J lost 5 bases, V lost 7 bases, and 23 bases had no gene match. Germline V gene lookup returns CDR1 TSWWSYY and CDR2 QGS. CDR3: CALERGKTPWTGGYRDKLIF. The CDR3 nucleotides read TGTGCTCTTGAGAGAGGGAAGACCCCCTGGACTGGGGGATACCGAGATAAACTCATCTTT.

The rearrangement joins TRDV3 to TRDJ1; 10 nucleotides match TRDD3. The J gene, not given by TCRdb, was assigned here from a germline match of the nucleotide sequence. With 5 bases clipped from V and 2 bases from J, the junction kept 17 bases outside the gene matches. The CDR3 contains 17 residues. CDR1 TVYSNPD and CDR2 GDNSRS come from the germline V gene (reference sequence). CDR3 amino acids: CAPHFRGIRFLTDKLIF. CDR3 in DNA: TGTGCCCCACACTTCCGGGGGATACGCTTTTTAACCGATAAACTCATCTTT.

This clone was seen only a few times. A much larger clone sits a single nucleotide away, making a read error possible. The genes are TRDV1 and TRDJ1; TRDD3 matches 13 bases. TCRdb gives no J gene; it was assigned here by matching the DNA to germline. V was clipped by 1 base and J by 2 bases; unmatched bases: 31. This CDR3 has 26 amino acids. The germline CDR1 and CDR2 sequences are TSWWSYY and QGS. CDR3 bases: TGTGCTCTTGGGGAACCTTTTTCCTACTTATTTCACTGGGGGATACGCGGGCGGGTTTTGACCGATAAACTCATCTTT. It is translated as CALGEPFSYLFHWGIRGRVLTDKLIF.

To note about this clone: A far more abundant clone sits one base away, making this likely a read error. Additional DNA sequences in this sample encode the identical CDR3. This chain connects TRDV3 to TRDJ1; TRDD2 agrees at 7 bases. TCRdb records no J gene; here it was assigned by comparing the DNA to germline. The CDR3 sequence is 13 residues long. Germline CDR1 TVYSNPD, CDR2 GDNSRS (reference sequence). CDR3 in amino acids: CASYMFPAYKLIF. The CDR3 DNA sequence: TGTGCTTCCTACATGTTTCCTGCCTACAAACTCATCTTT.

This clone came up a few times. A read error likely explains why the TCRdb protein, taken from a much larger clone, differs from this DNA's translation at residue 7; the protein shown is translated from the DNA. The chain is built from TRDV2 and TRDJ1; TRDD3 agrees at 9 bases. The J gene, left out of TCRdb, was set here by checking the DNA against germline. CDR1 is GEAIGNYY, CDR2 EKD, per germline. CDR3 length: 17 amino acids. The V segment lost 3 bases and the J segment 0 bases; nucleotides outside the gene matches: 10. CDR3 in amino acids: CACDPVDLGDYTDKLIF. CDR3 nucleotide sequence: TGTGCCTGTGACCCGGTCGATCTGGGGGATTACACCGATAAACTCATCTTT.

The V gene is TRDV1, the J gene TRDJ1, with 12 bases lining up with TRDD3. The J gene, missing from TCRdb, was assigned here through DNA to germline matching. Looked up from germline, CDR1 is TSWWSYY and CDR2 is QGS. The CDR3 is 25 amino acids. With 1 base clipped from V and 6 bases from J, the junction kept 33 bases outside the gene matches. CDR3 sequence: CALGEPLAGSKGPELGDTQVHKLIF. The DNA for the CDR3 is TGTGCTCTTGGGGAACCCCTTGCGGGATCTAAGGGTCCCGAGCTGGGGGATACGCAGGTCCATAAACTCATCTTT.

This clone was detected a few times. A read error likely explains why the TCRdb protein, taken from a much larger clone, differs from this DNA's translation at residue 7; the protein shown is translated from the DNA. The J gene is TRDJ1, the V gene TRDV1; the match to TRDD3 covers 10 bases. TCRdb is silent on the J gene; assignment here came from matching the DNA to germline. The V segment lost 2 bases and the J segment 4 bases; nucleotides outside the gene matches: 7. Germline CDR1 TSWWSYY, CDR2 QGS. The CDR3 extends over 16 amino acids. CDR3 in DNA: TGTGCTCTTGGGGAAGTCCTCGGGGGATACGTCGATAAACTCATCTTT. Its translation: CALGEVLGGYVDKLIF.

Comment on this clone: A far larger clone is just one base off, so this is likely a read error. The same CDR3 can be traced to other DNA sequences in this sample. The chain links TRDV1 to TRDJ1; no definite D call. TCRdb is silent on the J gene; assignment here came from matching the DNA to germline. The V end was cut by 4 bases, the J end by 0 bases, with 24 bases between. CDR1 TSWWSYY and CDR2 QGS come from the germline V gene. The CDR3 has 19 residues. The CDR3 sequence: CALGVPAGGLWTYTDKLIF. The DNA for the CDR3 is TGTGCTCTTGGGGTGCCAGCGGGTGGACTGTGGACTTACACCGATAAACTCATCTTT.

To note about this clone: This likely reflects a read error, since a far larger clone is one base away. The same CDR3 can be traced to other DNA sequences in this sample. This chain joins TRDV1 and TRDJ1; 11 bases are shared with TRDD3. Here the J gene came from matching the DNA to germline, since TCRdb omits it. Per germline, CDR1 TSWWSYY and CDR2 QGS. V shed 6 bases, J shed 0 bases, and the junction held 36 bases outside the gene matches. The CDR3 has 26 residues. The CDR3 here is CALGESFTFLQAPYWGIDQNTDKLIF. The CDR3, as DNA: TGTGCTCTTGGAGAGTCTTTTACCTTCCTACAAGCCCCATACTGGGGGATAGACCAGAACACCGATAAACTCATCTTT.

As for this clone: The protein TCRdb lists belongs to a much larger clone and differs from this DNA's translation at residue 6, which points to a read error; the protein shown is made from the DNA. The rearrangement joins TRDV2 to TRDJ1; D ambiguous. The J gene, absent from TCRdb, was called here by matching the DNA to germline. Germline loops: CDR1 GEAIGNYY, CDR2 EKD. The V end was cut by 2 bases, the J end by 4 bases, with 13 bases between. The CDR3 is 14 amino acids. In nucleotides, the CDR3 is TGTGCCTGTGACAAGGCAGGGGTCGTCGATAAACTCATCTTT. It is translated as CACDKAGVVDKLIF.

Only a few counts were recorded for this clone. This probably arose from a read error, given a far larger clone one base away. Other nucleotide sequences from this sample produce the same CDR3. The V call is TRDV1, the J call TRDJ1; 8 bases agree with TRDD3. The junction had 12 bases not matched to a gene; V was cut back by 3 bases and J by 0 bases. The CDR3 totals 18 residues. Germline-derived CDR1 and CDR2 are TSWWSYY and QGS. The CDR3 DNA sequence: TGTGCTCTTGGGGAGCTAAAATGGGGGATGTCCGACACCGATAAACTCATCTTT. As protein: CALGELKWGMSDTDKLIF.

On this clone: The translation of this DNA and the TCRdb protein of a much larger clone differ at residue 17, probably owing to a read error; the protein shown here is translated from the DNA. The chain has TRDV2 and TRDJ1, with 7 positions matching TRDD3. The J gene is not listed in TCRdb, so it was assigned here from a DNA match to germline. The CDR3 covers 20 residues. Germline V gene sequence: CDR1 GEAIGNYY, CDR2 EKD. The CDR3 bases are TGTGCCTGTGACAAGGTTCGAGCTGTAGGGATACATAATGACACCGATGAACTCATCTTT. Translating it yields CACDKVRAVGIHNDTDELIF.

With regard to this clone: This probably arose from a read error, given a far larger clone one base away. The chain is built from TRDV1 and TRDJ1, with 7 bases identical to TRDD3. Here the J gene came from matching the DNA to germline, since TCRdb omits it. V dropped 3 bases and J dropped 2; count of bases not matched to a gene: 21. The CDR3 is 20 amino acids. Germline V gene sequence: CDR1 TSWWSYY, CDR2 QGS. The CDR3 DNA reads as TGTGCTCTTGGGGAGCTCGTCCCTTACTGGGGCTATAAGGGGACCGATAAACTCATCTTT. It is translated as CALGELVPYWGYKGTDKLIF.

This clone turned up a few times. This DNA translates differently at residue 11 from the TCRdb protein, which is that of a much larger clone; a read error is likely, and the protein shown is the DNA's own translation. V gene TRDV3 combines with J gene TRDJ1; 7 nucleotides match TRDD3. No J segment appears in TCRdb, so it was assigned here by matching the sequence to germline. Trimming took 1 base from V and 3 from J; bases not matched to a gene: 29. Germline V gene data show CDR1 as TVYSNPD and CDR2 as GDNSRS (reference sequence). The CDR3 consists of 21 residues. CDR3 sequence reads: CAFNSRHFHYGGMNIPDKLIF. In DNA, the CDR3 is TGTGCCTTTAATTCGCGCCACTTCCACTACGGGGGGATGAATATCCCCGATAAACTCATCTTT.

This clone was detected a few times. This DNA translates differently at residue 20 from the TCRdb protein, which is that of a much larger clone; a read error is likely, and the protein shown is the DNA's own translation. The V gene is TRDV2, the J gene TRDJ3; 8 bases match TRDD3. Germline V CDR1 and CDR2: GEAIGNYY, EKD. The CDR3 sequence is 22 residues long. This CDR3 is CACDTVSLGETNGVWDTRQTFF. The DNA for the CDR3 is TGTGCCTGTGACACCGTGTCCCTGGGGGAGACAAACGGGGTCTGGGACACCCGACAGACGTTTTTC.

This clone was recorded at least ten times. A far more abundant clone sits one base away, making this likely a read error. Other DNA sequences in the same sample also yield this CDR3. This chain joins TRAV38-2/DV8 and TRDJ1; 11 nucleotides agree with TRDD3. Germline V gene sequence: CDR1 TSESDYY, CDR2 QEAYKQQN. This CDR3 is 21 amino acids long. The V segment lost 0 bases and the J segment 5 bases; nucleotides outside the gene matches: 21. The CDR3 DNA sequence: TGTGCTTATAGGAGCGCTCTCTTACTCTTCGCTCTGGGGGATACACAGGATAAACTCATCTTT. Encoded protein: CAYRSALLLFALGDTQDKLIF.